The 27 T cell receptor beta chains presented below share a single source sample, sequenced in a study of blood T cell repertoires in COVID-19. Sequencing was performed with immunoSEQ multiplex PCR; in TCRdb, only in-frame clones are kept and a portion is missing. The sample records 200,000 to 250,000 clones, 87% being singletons. The sequencing input was peripheral blood. The receptors were sampled from a woman under 30 who had recovered from COVID-19.

The chain is built from TRBV9 and TRBJ2-7; 7 positions match TRBD1. This CDR3 comprises 16 residues. CDR1 and CDR2 (germline): SGDLS, YYNGEE. Trimming took 4 bases from V and 4 from J; bases not matched to a gene: 14. The CDR3 bases are TGTGCCAGCAGCCCTATTGGGGTAGGGGGCGGTTACGAGCAGTACTTC. Its protein product is CASSPIGVGGGYEQYF.

This rearrangement joins TRBV12-3 or TRBV12-4 to TRBJ1-1; possibly TRBD1 for D (6 bases). Trimming left V 5 bases short and J 0 bases short, with 7 bases between. The CDR3 runs 13 residues. This CDR3 is CASSDRLNTEAFF. Written as DNA, the CDR3 is TGTGCCAGCAGTGACAGGTTGAACACTGAAGCTTTCTTT.

The DNA for the CDR3 is TGCAGTGCTAGACGAACTAGCGGGAGTTTCTTC. Its translation: CSARRTSGSFF. The V call is TRBV20-1, the J call TRBJ2-1, with 11 bases fitting TRBD2. Germline V CDR1 and CDR2: DFQATT, SNEGSKA (reference sequence). Trimming removed 2 bases from V and 16 bases from J; junction bases left unmatched: 4. This CDR3 is 11 amino acids long.

The chain links TRBV24-1 to TRBJ2-1, with D perhaps TRBD2 (5 bases). The CDR3 has 17 residues. Germline V gives CDR1 KGHDR, CDR2 SFDVKD. V lost 5 bases to trimming and J lost 0 bases, with 16 bases between them. The CDR3 reads CATSGLGLMSSYNEQFF. The CDR3 nucleotides read TGTGCCACCAGTGGCCTAGGACTGATGAGCTCCTACAATGAGCAGTTCTTC.

The chain employs TRBV7-2 and TRBJ2-7; TRBD2 agrees at 11 bases. Trimming at V came to 2 bases and at J to 2 bases, leaving 8 bases not matched to a gene. Germline CDR1 reads SGHTA; CDR2 reads FQGNSA. This CDR3 spans 17 amino acids. The CDR3, as DNA: TGTGCCAGCAGCTTAAGGGCTAGCGGGAGGAGACCCTACGAGCAGTACTTC. This translates into CASSLRASGRRPYEQYF.

V and J are TRBV20-1 and TRBJ2-5, with D unclear. The CDR3 is made up of 10 amino acids. Trimming shortened V by 5 bases and J by 10 bases, and 11 bases separated the two germline ends. From germline, CDR1 is DFQATT and CDR2 SNEGSKA (reference sequence). The DNA for the CDR3 is TGCAGTGCTCTCGCTAGTATCCAGTACTTC. Amino acid sequence: CSALASIQYF.

This chain connects TRBV27 to TRBJ2-5, with 8 bases matching TRBD2. With 7 bases clipped from V and 5 bases from J, the junction kept 15 bases outside the gene matches. The germline V gene encodes CDR1 MNHEY and CDR2 SMNVEV (reference sequence). This CDR3 is built from 16 residues. The CDR3 region has the DNA TGTGCCAGCATTTTCGCCGCCGGGACTAGTGGTGAGACCCAGTACTTC. As protein: CASIFAAGTSGETQYF.

This chain links TRBV29-1 with TRBJ2-5, with 16 bases that match TRBD2. The J segment lost 5 bases and the V segment lost 7 bases, leaving 7 bases of the junction unmatched. Germline CDR1 reads SQVTM; CDR2 reads ANQGSEA. The CDR3 has 15 residues. CDR3 DNA sequence: TGCAGCGCCTGGGGGGGACTAGCGGGAGGGGAGACCCAGTACTTC. Residues: CSAWGGLAGGETQYF. Full variable domain (missing parts from reference TRBV29-1 and TRBJ2-5): SAVISQKPSRDICQRGTSLTIQCQVDSQVTMMFWYRQQPGQSLTLIATANQGSEATYESGFVIDKFPISRPNLTFSTLTVSNMSPEDSSIYLCSAWGGLAGGETQYFGPGTRLLVL.

This clone was seen only once. The chain is built from TRBV21-1 and TRBJ1-5; the table's D call of TRBD1 was not tested on the DNA. TRBV21-1 has pseudogene status. The CDR3 has 19 amino acids. The CDR3, as DNA: TGTGCCAGCAGCAAAACTTCCCCGGGACAGGGGGCTAAGCATCAGCCCCAGCATTTT. Amino acid sequence: CASSKTSPGQGAKHQPQHF.

The chain combines TRBV6-5 with TRBJ1-1; D gene uncertain. V was cut by 3 bases and J by 3 bases, with 5 bases left in between. CDR3 length: 12 residues. Germline V gene data show CDR1 as MNHEY and CDR2 as SVGAGI. The CDR3, as DNA: TGTGCCAGCAGTTATGGCTACACTGAAGCTTTCTTT. Translated: CASSYGYTEAFF.

The rearrangement uses TRBV29-1 and TRBJ2-1, with 7 nucleotides matching TRBD1. V shed 3 bases and J 6 bases; nucleotides not matched to a gene: 17. The length of the CDR3 is 17 residues. Germline loops: CDR1 SQVTM, CDR2 ANQGSEA. CDR3 loop: CSVDLIKTGSMSNEQFF. The CDR3 coding sequence is TGCAGCGTTGATTTAATAAAGACAGGGTCGATGTCCAATGAGCAGTTCTTC.

This clone was seen a single time. This sequence joins TRBV9 and TRBJ2-2, with D maybe TRBD2 (6 bases). Trimming removed 3 bases at V and 4 bases at J, with 10 bases between. Germline V gene lookup returns CDR1 SGDLS and CDR2 YYNGEE. This CDR3 region has 14 residues. For the CDR3, the DNA is TGTGCCAGCAGCGAAACAGCGGGCACCGGGGAGCTGTTTTTT. The encoded protein is CASSETAGTGELFF.

This rearrangement joins TRBV5-6 to TRBJ2-1; D is uncertain. Germline loops: CDR1 SGHDT, CDR2 YYEEEE. The CDR3 extends over 12 amino acids. V was shortened by 1 base and J by 8 bases, with 7 bases between the two germline ends. This CDR3 reads CASSLSVDEQFF. The DNA of the CDR3 is TGTGCCAGCAGCTTGTCGGTCGATGAGCAGTTCTTC.

The V gene is TRBV6-5, the J gene TRBJ1-5; 7 positions agree with TRBD1. CDR1 MNHEY and CDR2 SVGAGI come from the germline V gene. Trimming took 6 bases from V and 2 from J; bases not matched to a gene: 1. CDR3 length: 13 amino acids. CDR3 residues: CASSTGGNQPQHF. CDR3 DNA sequence: TGTGCCAGCAGCACAGGGGGCAATCAGCCCCAGCATTTT.

For this clone: Germline and junction disagree at one end, which may indicate a read error. This rearrangement joins TRBV7-2 to TRBJ2-7; D is perhaps TRBD1 or TRBD2 (5 bases each). Germline values: CDR1 SGHTA, CDR2 FQGNSA. The CDR3 consists of 15 residues. As DNA, the CDR3 is TGTGCCAGCAGTTTAGAGGGGCTGACCGAGTACGAGCAGTACTTC. This codes for CASSLEGLTEYEQYF.

This clone was seen more than once but under ten times. This chain uses TRBV15 with TRBJ2-1, with unresolved D. V was cut by 3 bases and J by 6 bases, with 3 bases left in between. Germline CDR1 is LNHNV and CDR2 is YYDKDF (reference sequence). CDR3 size: 11 residues. CDR3 sequence (DNA): TGTGCCACCAGCAGCCTCAATGAGCAGTTCTTC. Translation: CATSSLNEQFF.

The chain combines TRBV9 with TRBJ1-6; 7 bases are shared with TRBD1. The CDR3 sequence is 17 residues long. CDR1 is SGDLS and CDR2 is YYNGEE in the germline V gene. J gave up 7 bases and V 5 bases, and 15 bases lay outside the gene matches. The DNA of the CDR3 is TGTGCCAGCAGTGCTTCCGGGACAGCCGTTGGGAATTCACCCCTCCACTTT. Its protein product is CASSASGTAVGNSPLHF. The whole variable domain, filled in from reference TRBV9 and TRBJ1-6, reads DSGVTQTPKHLITATGQRVTLRCSPRSGDLSVYWYQQSLDQGLQFLIQYYNGEERAKGNILERFSAQQFPDLHSELNLSSLELGDSALYFCASSASGTAVGNSPLHFGNGTRLTVT.

The genes are TRBV27 and TRBJ2-6, with D uncertain. The CDR3 is 18 amino acids. The germline V and J ends were trimmed by 5 bases and 1 base, with 18 bases remaining between them. CDR1 and CDR2 (germline): MNHEY, SMNVEV (reference sequence). This chain's CDR3 is CASSIWRSPTSGANVLTF. The CDR3 nucleotides are TGTGCCAGCAGTATCTGGCGGTCTCCCACATCTGGGGCCAACGTCCTGACTTTC.

This chain links TRBV4-1 with TRBJ2-3; 9 nucleotides agree with TRBD2. The germline V gene encodes CDR1 MGHRA and CDR2 YSYEKL. Trimming cost V 3 bases and J 2 bases; bases outside gene matches: 3. The CDR3 covers 15 residues. In DNA, the CDR3 is TGCGCCAGCAGCCATCCGGGACTAGCCACAGATACGCAGTATTTT. As protein: CASSHPGLATDTQYF.

The J gene is TRBJ1-1, the V gene TRBV18; possibly TRBD1 for D (6 bases). There are 15 residues in the CDR3. The V end lost 6 bases, the J end lost 4 bases, and 18 bases lay between the germline ends. The V gene's germline CDR1 is KGHSH and CDR2 LQKENI. The DNA of the CDR3 is TGTGCCAGCTCTATTACGACAGGCCGGACCACTGAAGCTTTCTTT. Translating it yields CASSITTGRTTEAFF.

The table lists this clone with a count of one. V usage is TRBV7-6 and J usage is TRBJ2-1, with a weak D call TRBD2 (6 bases). The V end was cut by 5 bases, the J end by 0 bases, with 20 bases between. This CDR3 is built from 18 residues. CDR1 and CDR2 from the germline V gene are SGHVS and FNYEAQ. CDR3 sequence (DNA): TGTGCCAGCAGCGGACGACTAGTCTATGGGGACTCCTACAATGAGCAGTTCTTC. It translates to CASSGRLVYGDSYNEQFF.

This clone was counted a few times. CDR3 loop: CASSIEGVPGQPQHF. The CDR3 DNA reads as TGTGCCAGTAGTATTGAGGGGGTTCCAGGTCAGCCCCAGCATTTT. The chain links TRBV19 to TRBJ1-5; maybe TRBD1 (6 bases). The CDR3 covers 15 residues. Germline V gene sequence: CDR1 LNHDA, CDR2 SQIVND (reference sequence). V lost 3 bases, J lost 6 bases, and 15 bases lay in between.

This chain links TRBV27 with TRBJ2-3; 7 nucleotides agree with TRBD1. Germline values: CDR1 MNHEY, CDR2 SMNVEV (reference sequence). The CDR3 covers 16 residues. Trimming cost V 2 bases and J 4 bases; bases outside gene matches: 9. The DNA for the CDR3 is TGTGCCAGCAGTTTAGCCCGGGACAGACATTCAGATACGCAGTATTTT. It encodes CASSLARDRHSDTQYF.

The chain combines TRBV3-1 (or the pseudogene TRBV3-2) with TRBJ1-2; the D gene is possibly TRBD1 (6 bases). CDR1 is LGHDT and CDR2 is YNNKEL in the germline V gene (reference sequence). Trimming cost V 1 base and J 2 bases, with 11 bases left between them. The CDR3 is made up of 15 amino acids. The DNA of the CDR3 is TGTGCCAGCAGCCAAGGACCTACAGGGAACTATGGCTACACCTTC. The encoded protein is CASSQGPTGNYGYTF.

This clone was seen only once. The rearrangement links TRBV19 to TRBJ2-1; unclear D gene. There are 13 residues in the CDR3. V was pared by 6 bases and J by 6 bases, with 12 bases between. Germline V lookup: CDR1 LNHDA, CDR2 SQIVND (reference sequence). CDR3 residues: CASSYWSRNEQFF. CDR3 bases: TGTGCCAGTAGCTACTGGAGTCGCAATGAGCAGTTCTTC.

This chain connects TRBV9 to TRBJ2-5; 8 bases are shared with TRBD1. Germline values: CDR1 SGDLS, CDR2 YYNGEE. V lost 4 bases, J lost 4 bases, and 9 bases stayed unmatched. This CDR3 is built from 15 residues. This CDR3 reads CASSWGQAKGETQYF. DNA for the CDR3: TGTGCCAGCAGCTGGGGACAGGCCAAGGGAGAGACCCAGTACTTC.

The CDR3 loop reads CASSLQGGADTQYF. The CDR3 nucleotides are TGCGCCAGCAGCTTACAGGGAGGGGCAGATACGCAGTATTTT. The chain employs TRBV5-1 and TRBJ2-3, with D possibly being TRBD2 (7 bases). Germline V lookup: CDR1 SGHRS, CDR2 YFSETQ. V was clipped by 2 bases and J by 4 bases, with 11 bases between them. The CDR3 runs 14 residues.